This T cell receptor beta chain was identified during a study of a mutant IDH1 vaccine in newly diagnosed glioma (dated by TCRdb to about 2021). In the study overall: Patients were given eight vaccinations, in weeks 1, 3, 5, 7, 11, 15, 19 and 23, which matched visits V03 through V10. Vaccination began 4-6 weeks after radiotherapy alone, or alongside temozolomide cycles in the chemotherapy-containing groups. The approximately 29 treated patients were roughly 62% male and around 40% female, with a mean age of approximately 40 years. Before enrollment, most patients had been given radiochemotherapy with temozolomide as standard therapy, while the rest had received either radiotherapy alone or temozolomide alone. Peripheral blood samples were drawn at six visits, namely V03 (baseline), V05, V07, V10, V12 and V13. Longitudinal TCRB deep sequencing was performed for some 25 treated patients wherever samples were available for exploratory analyses. The full study reports these points: Immune responses induced by the vaccine were seen in around 93% of patients across multiple MHC alleles. The authors stated that sample limitations prevented analyses of patient blood samples from being reproduced. No apparent relationship was observed between pseudoprogression and alterations in the top peripheral T cell clonotypes detected by TCRB sequencing. Availability determined which PBMC samples were chosen for TCRB deep sequencing.

The sample's time point label is to be understood as: week 5, during vaccination. Each vaccine dose, consisting of 300 ug of a 20-mer mutant IDH1 peptide in Montanide, was administered subcutaneously with topical imiquimod. The donors had newly diagnosed IDH1-mutant astrocytomas of WHO grade 3 or 4 that showed loss of nuclear ATRX. The samples were drawn from NOA16, a multicentre, single-arm, open-label phase I trial in Germany that tested a mutant IDH1 peptide vaccine in humans for the first time. Genomic DNA for TCRB sequencing was isolated from EDTA blood with the DNeasy Blood and Tissue Kit. With regard to this clone: Its cognate antigen has yet to be identified. Nothing much larger sits one base from this clone, and base qualities are not available.

The germline V gene supplies CDR1 SGHDT and CDR2 YYEEEE. From the cysteine through the phenylalanine, the CDR3 covers 15 amino acids. Of all the DNA, just the CDR3 is kept, 45 bases in frame from base 1. Ends trimmed: V by 4 bases, J by 10 bases; bases unmatched to a gene: 9. Library preparation used the immunoSEQ multiplex PCR assay. Rearranged TCR beta chain sequences were amplified with the hsTCRB Kit following the manufacturer's protocol. An Illumina MiSeq was used to sequence the TCRB libraries. Regarding the original processing steps: The proprietary platform of the kit vendor was used for demultiplexing, trimming and gene mapping. Not all clones reach the TCRdb copy of this immuneACCESS table, which keeps in-frame sequences only. Checked studies attribute under half of the gap to unresolved V genes and leave the rest unexplained. V and J calls and clone size are as listed in that table; D and trimming were resolved from the DNA. The sample yields 27,000 or so clones; 65% to 80% were counted once. The leading ten clones occupy approximately 7% of the sample.

The chain couples TRBV5-6 to TRBJ1-6, with 9 central nucleotides matching TRBD1. This TCR came from a man aged 40-49 years with glioma. Some clones in this sample may be carry-over from other donors' samples. The sample was PBMCs, taken from a glioma patient whose treatment included an IDH1 peptide vaccine. CDR3 loop: CASSPVGTGQSPLHF. The DNA sequence is given as TGTGCCAGCAGCCCGGTAGGGACAGGGCAATCACCCCTCCACTTT. Extended through the reference TRBV5-6 and TRBJ1-6 proteins, this CDR3 yields the full variable domain: DAGVTQSPTHLIKTRGQQVTLRCSPKSGHDTVSWYQQALGQGPQFIFQYYEEEERQRGNFPDRFSGHQFPNYSSELNVNALLLGDSALYLCASSPVGTGQSPLHFGNGTRLTVT.